Presented here are 21 T cell receptor beta chains from one specimen sequenced in a study of blood T cell repertoires in COVID-19. This table comes from immunoSEQ multiplex PCR, and its TCRdb copy is limited to in-frame clones, with some not included. The table includes approximately 290,000 clones, approximately 85% detected once. Sequences were obtained from PBMCs or T cells enriched from blood (not recorded which). These receptors were obtained from a woman younger than 45 who had recovered from COVID-19.

The chain joins TRBV30 to TRBJ1-5; 7 positions match TRBD1. V was pared by 0 bases and J by 4 bases, with 9 bases of the junction left unmatched. Germline V CDR1 and CDR2: GTSNPN, SVGIG (reference sequence). The CDR3 runs to 16 residues. The CDR3 loop is CAWSVQMGQWNQPQHF. The DNA of the CDR3 is TGTGCCTGGAGTGTACAGATGGGACAGTGGAATCAGCCCCAGCATTTT.

The rearrangement uses TRBV6-1 and TRBJ2-7, with a tentative D call TRBD2 (5 bases). Trimming took 4 bases from V and 3 from J, leaving 19 bases between them. The CDR3 totals 16 residues. Looked up from germline, CDR1 is MNHNS and CDR2 is SASEGT. DNA for the CDR3: TGTGCCAGCAGTGCCTTTAAAGCCCTAGCCATCTACGAGCAGTACTTC. This sequence encodes CASSAFKALAIYEQYF.

This chain uses TRBV28 with TRBJ1-1; 8 bases are a match to TRBD1. Losses at the gene ends were 7 bases for V and 2 bases for J; bases not matched to a gene: 6. This CDR3 is built from 14 residues. Germline V gives CDR1 MDHEN, CDR2 SYDVKM. The CDR3 loop reads CASTYRGGNTEAFF. The DNA for the CDR3 is TGTGCCAGCACCTACAGGGGGGGTAACACTGAAGCTTTCTTT.

The rearrangement uses TRBV3-1 (or the pseudogene TRBV3-2) and TRBJ1-5; TRBD1 matches at 7 bases. Germline V CDR1 and CDR2: LGHDT, YNNKEL (reference sequence). The CDR3 is 16 residues long. V lost 3 bases, J lost 4 bases, and 9 bases stayed unmatched. The CDR3 sequence: CASSQGRQGRNQPQHF. CDR3 nucleotide sequence: TGTGCCAGCAGCCAGGGGCGACAGGGTAGGAATCAGCCCCAGCATTTT.

This clone was recorded once. This chain uses TRBV4-1 with TRBJ1-1, with TRBD1 as a possible D gene (5 bases). V lost 5 bases to trimming and J lost 2 bases, with 9 bases between them. Germline CDR1 reads MGHRA; CDR2 reads YSYEKL. This CDR3 has 13 residues. The CDR3 bases are TGCGCCAGCAGCGAAACAGGCAACACTGAAGCTTTCTTT. Translating gives CASSETGNTEAFF.

This chain joins TRBV3-1 (or the pseudogene TRBV3-2) and TRBJ1-1, with D possibly TRBD1 on 5 matching bases. Trimming removed 4 bases from V and 2 bases from J, with 14 bases in between. This CDR3 spans 15 amino acids. Germline assignment: CDR1 LGHDT and CDR2 YNNKEL (reference sequence). CDR3 nucleotides: TGTGCCAGCAGCCGTACCAGGGTTGTTAACACTGAAGCTTTCTTT. Amino acids: CASSRTRVVNTEAFF.

This clone was detected once. This rearrangement joins TRBV18 to TRBJ2-7; 10 bases align to TRBD1. The CDR3 has 16 amino acids. Germline V CDR1 and CDR2: KGHSH, LQKENI. The J segment lost 2 bases and the V segment lost 3 bases, leaving 7 bases of the junction unmatched. Written as DNA, the CDR3 is TGTGCCAGCTCACCCCGGGACAGGGGAATGACCTACGAGCAGTACTTC. Translating gives CASSPRDRGMTYEQYF.

The chain carries TRBV7-2 and TRBJ2-1; 12 nucleotides match TRBD2. Germline V gene sequence: CDR1 SGHTA, CDR2 FQGNSA. V lost 8 bases to trimming and J lost 2 bases; unmatched junction nucleotides: 10. The CDR3 has 17 amino acids. The CDR3 here is CASQLTSGSITYNEQFF. The CDR3 region has the DNA TGTGCCAGCCAACTGACTAGCGGGAGTATAACCTACAATGAGCAGTTCTTC.

V and J are TRBV27 and TRBJ1-5, with TRBD1 matching over 7 bases. Germline V gene lookup returns CDR1 MNHEY and CDR2 SMNVEV (reference sequence). J lost 0 bases, V lost 8 bases, and 10 bases had no gene match. This CDR3 comprises 16 residues. CDR3 sequence: CASGQASGYSNQPQHF. In DNA, the CDR3 is TGTGCCAGCGGACAGGCAAGCGGCTATAGCAATCAGCCCCAGCATTTT.

The gene calls are TRBV3-1 (or the pseudogene TRBV3-2) and TRBJ2-3; 13 bases line up with TRBD2. Germline V gene data show CDR1 as LGHDT and CDR2 as YNNKEL (reference sequence). This CDR3 is 19 amino acids long. V shed 0 bases, J shed 2 bases, and the junction held 8 bases outside the gene matches. CDR3 bases: TGTGCCAGCAGCCAAGATGCAGGACTAGCGGGAGTTTTCACAGATACGCAGTATTTT. Its translation: CASSQDAGLAGVFTDTQYF.

V is TRBV9 and J is TRBJ2-3; D gene ambiguous. The germline CDR1 and CDR2 sequences are SGDLS and YYNGEE. V was shortened by 0 bases and J by 0 bases, with 8 bases between the two germline ends. The CDR3 runs 15 residues. CDR3 region: CASSVEAPSTDTQYF. CDR3 coding DNA: TGTGCCAGCAGCGTAGAAGCTCCTAGCACAGATACGCAGTATTTT.

V and J are TRBV2 and TRBJ2-2; 9 bases fit TRBD2. The length of the CDR3 is 15 residues. V gave up 6 bases and J gave up 4 bases; unmatched junction bases: 6. Germline CDR1 and CDR2: SNHLY and FYNNEI. DNA of the CDR3: TGTGCCAGCAGACCGGGAGCGGGGGGCACCGGGGAGCTGTTTTTT. The encoded protein is CASRPGAGGTGELFF.

The rearrangement uses TRBV11-2 and TRBJ1-3; 8 nucleotides line up with TRBD1. Germline lookup yields CDR1 SGHAT and CDR2 FQNNGV. The CDR3 has 15 residues. V was pared by 5 bases and J by 4 bases, with 7 bases of the junction left unmatched. The CDR3 nucleotides are TGTGCCAGCAGCCCCTTCCGGACAGGGGGAAACACCATATATTTT. This encodes CASSPFRTGGNTIYF.

This chain links TRBV7-9 with TRBJ2-7; the match to TRBD1 covers 11 bases. Germline CDR1 is SEHNR and CDR2 is FQNEAQ (reference sequence). V lost 5 bases, J lost 4 bases, and 7 bases stayed unmatched. The CDR3 has 15 amino acids. The CDR3 region is CASSPWGTGGYEQYF. CDR3 sequence (DNA): TGTGCCAGCAGCCCCTGGGGGACAGGGGGTTACGAGCAGTACTTC.

V gene TRBV27 combines with J gene TRBJ2-2; D remains ambiguous. The germline V gene has CDR1 MNHEY and CDR2 SMNVEV (reference sequence). V shed 10 bases and J shed 5 bases, with 14 bases lying between them. This CDR3 has 13 residues. The CDR3 nucleotides read TGTGCCACCGCCCCCGGGTATACCGGGGAGCTGTTTTTT. Protein: CATAPGYTGELFF.

The rearrangement joins TRBV6-5 to TRBJ1-2; 7 nucleotides align to TRBD1. With 6 bases clipped from V and 2 bases from J, the junction kept 9 bases outside the gene matches. CDR1 and CDR2 from the germline V gene are MNHEY and SVGAGI. The CDR3 runs to 15 residues. This CDR3 is CASRGDRERNYGYTF. The CDR3 DNA reads TGTGCCAGCAGGGGAGACAGGGAACGCAACTATGGCTACACCTTC.

This chain links TRBV28 with TRBJ1-2; 9 bases fit TRBD1. Trimming took 3 bases from V and 3 from J; bases not matched to a gene: 2. CDR1 is MDHEN and CDR2 is SYDVKM in the germline V gene. This CDR3 comprises 14 residues. CDR3: CASSFTGGDYGYTF. CDR3 nucleotides: TGTGCCAGCAGTTTTACAGGGGGCGACTATGGCTACACCTTC.

The rearrangement links TRBV7-8 to TRBJ2-5; TRBD2 matches 8 bases. Germline V gene sequence: CDR1 SGHVS, CDR2 FQNEAQ. J was trimmed by 3 bases and V by 5 bases; bases with no gene match: 17. This CDR3 comprises 18 residues. This CDR3 reads CASSKRRLLAGNEETQYF. The CDR3 region has the DNA TGTGCCAGCAGCAAAAGGCGGCTTCTAGCGGGTAACGAAGAGACCCAGTACTTC.

This clone was picked up a small number of times. The chain is built from TRBV14 and TRBJ1-6, with 7 nucleotides matching TRBD1. The ends lost 5 bases at V and 7 bases at J; junction bases unmatched: 2. Per germline, CDR1 SGHDN and CDR2 FVKESK. The CDR3 consists of 13 residues. In DNA, the CDR3 is TGTGCCAGCAGCGTACAGGGGAATTCACCCCTCCACTTT. Amino acid sequence: CASSVQGNSPLHF.

V and J are TRBV3-1 (or the pseudogene TRBV3-2) and TRBJ1-1; no clear D gene. V was clipped by 5 bases and J by 0 bases, with 4 bases between them. Germline-derived CDR1 and CDR2 are LGHDT and YNNKEL (reference sequence). This CDR3 is built from 12 residues. CDR3 sequence reads: CASSDMNTEAFF. The CDR3 DNA is TGTGCCAGCAGCGACATGAACACTGAAGCTTTCTTT.

The rearrangement joins TRBV3-1 (or the pseudogene TRBV3-2) to TRBJ2-7, with 8 bases lining up with TRBD1. The V gene end was trimmed by 3 bases and the J gene end by 6 bases; junction bases not matched to a gene: 4. This CDR3 is built from 13 residues. Germline loops: CDR1 LGHDT, CDR2 YNNKEL (reference sequence). The CDR3 reads CASSQPGGGEQYF. CDR3 nucleotides: TGTGCCAGCAGCCAGCCAGGGGGCGGCGAGCAGTACTTC.